The source of this T cell receptor beta chain is a study of blood T cell repertoires in COVID-19. The CDR3 totals 12 residues. Germline values: CDR1 SGHRS, CDR2 YFSETQ. Trimming at V came to 4 bases and at J to 10 bases, leaving 7 bases not matched to a gene. Profiled with immunoSEQ multiplex PCR; TCRdb holds only in-frame clones, not every one. The sample lists about 80,000 clones, roughly 87% occurring once. This clone was detected a few times. The chain employs TRBV5-1 and TRBJ2-7; 8 bases fit TRBD1. The origin of this receptor is a man at least 80 years old with acute or convalescent COVID-19. The sequenced sample was peripheral blood. The CDR3 spells CASSRDRFEQYF. The CDR3 DNA reads as TGCGCCAGCAGCCGGGACAGGTTTGAACAGTACTTC. The entire variable domain, with the rest obtained from reference TRBV5-1 and TRBJ2-7, is as follows: KAGVTQTPRYLIKTRGQQVTLSCSPISGHRSVSWYQQTPGQGLQFLFEYFSETQRNKGNFPGRFSGRQFSNSRSEMNVSTLELGDSALYLCASSRDRFEQYFGPGTRLTVT.